The following is a TCR beta chain sequence with its context. Assay: immunoSEQ multiplex PCR; the TCRdb copy retains only in-frame clones and omits some. Among about 120,000 clones listed, over 75% were seen once. These data are taken from a study of control samples from healthy donors and cancer patients. CDR1 and CDR2 (germline): SGHRS, YFSETQ. Trimming left V 5 bases short and J 0 bases short, with 14 bases between. CDR3 length: 15 amino acids. The source is a woman aged 55 to 70 with lung cancer. The chain is built from TRBV5-1 and TRBJ1-1, with unresolved D. Source material: PBMCs. The CDR3 bases are TGCGCCAGCAGTCTCTCGGGTTCAATGAACACTGAAGCTTTCTTT. Translating it yields CASSLSGSMNTEAFF. The whole variable domain, filled in from reference TRBV5-1 and TRBJ1-1, reads KAGVTQTPRYLIKTRGQQVTLSCSPISGHRSVSWYQQTPGQGLQFLFEYFSETQRNKGNFPGRFSGRQFSNSRSEMNVSTLELGDSALYLCASSLSGSMNTEAFFGQGTRLTVV.